This record concerns one T cell receptor beta chain sequence. This record belongs to a study of blood T cell repertoires in COVID-19. Study details: Samples taken during acute and convalescent COVID-19 were collected in the United States, Italy and Spain. PBMCs, B-cell-depleted T cells, or T cells provided the cDNA or gDNA that made up the material.

As originally analysed: How many nucleated cells were present was estimated from reference gene primer amplification. Generated by immunoSEQ multiplex PCR, the TCRdb table keeps only in-frame clones and is missing some. Clone size and the V and J calls come from that table; the DNA yielded D and trimming. The sample has about 190,000 clones, less than 90% seen once; the top ten hold 6% to 7%. Between the trimmed V and J ends, which lost 5 bases and 4 bases, there was a span of 18 bases. Germline CDR1 and CDR2: SGHVS and FNYEAQ. The CDR3 runs 15 residues. The source of this sequence is a woman aged 35 to 49 with acute or convalescent COVID-19. This rearrangement joins TRBV7-6 to TRBJ2-7, with a possible D match to TRBD1 (7 bases). Sequences were obtained from peripheral blood. CDR3 region: CASSPGAGTDYEQYF. As DNA, the CDR3 is TGTGCCAGCAGCCCGGGGGCCGGGACAGATTACGAGCAGTACTTC.